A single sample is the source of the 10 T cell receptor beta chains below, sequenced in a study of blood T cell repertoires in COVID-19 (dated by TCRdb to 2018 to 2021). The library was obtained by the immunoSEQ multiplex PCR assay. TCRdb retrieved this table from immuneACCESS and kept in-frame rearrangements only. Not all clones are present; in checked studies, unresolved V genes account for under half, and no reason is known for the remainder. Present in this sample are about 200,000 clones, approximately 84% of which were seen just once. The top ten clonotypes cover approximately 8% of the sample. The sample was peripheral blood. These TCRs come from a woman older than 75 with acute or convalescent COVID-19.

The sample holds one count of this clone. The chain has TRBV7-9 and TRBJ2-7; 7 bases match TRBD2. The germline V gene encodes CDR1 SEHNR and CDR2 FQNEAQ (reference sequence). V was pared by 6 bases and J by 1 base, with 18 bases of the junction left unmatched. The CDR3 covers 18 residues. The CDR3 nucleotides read TGTGCCAGCAGTCCCGGGGGGAGAGCCCCCGTTGAGTCCTACGAGCAGTACTTC. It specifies CASSPGGRAPVESYEQYF.

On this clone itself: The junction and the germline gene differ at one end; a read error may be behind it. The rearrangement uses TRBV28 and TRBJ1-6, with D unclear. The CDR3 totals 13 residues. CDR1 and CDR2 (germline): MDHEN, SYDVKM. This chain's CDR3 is CASSFGQSRLLAF. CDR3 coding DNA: TGTGCCAGCAGTTTTGGGCAGTCGCGCCTTCTGGCCTTT.

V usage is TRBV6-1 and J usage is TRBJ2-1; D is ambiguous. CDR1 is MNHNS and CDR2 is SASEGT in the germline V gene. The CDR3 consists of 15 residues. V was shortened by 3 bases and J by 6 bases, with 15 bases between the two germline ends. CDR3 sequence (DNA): TGTGCCAGCAGTGAGACTCCCGTCTGGGTCAATGAGCAGTTCTTC. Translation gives CASSETPVWVNEQFF.

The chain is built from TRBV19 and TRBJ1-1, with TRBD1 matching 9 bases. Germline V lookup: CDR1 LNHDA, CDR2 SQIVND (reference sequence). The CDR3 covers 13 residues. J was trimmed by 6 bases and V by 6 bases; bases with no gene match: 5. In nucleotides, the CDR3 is TGTGCCAGTAGAGGGGACAGGGTCGCTGAAGCTTTCTTT. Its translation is CASRGDRVAEAFF. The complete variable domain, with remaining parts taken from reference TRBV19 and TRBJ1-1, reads DGGITQSPKYLFRKEGQNVTLSCEQNLNHDAMYWYRQDPGQGLRLIYYSQIVNDFQKGDIAEGYSVSREKKESFPLTVTSAQKNPTAFYLCASRGDRVAEAFFGQGTRLTVV.

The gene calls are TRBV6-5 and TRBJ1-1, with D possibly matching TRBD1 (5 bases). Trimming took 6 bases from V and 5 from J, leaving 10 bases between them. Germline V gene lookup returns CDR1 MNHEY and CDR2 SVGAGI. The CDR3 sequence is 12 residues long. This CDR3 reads CASSPRETEAFF. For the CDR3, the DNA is TGTGCCAGCAGCCCCAGGGAAACTGAAGCTTTCTTT.

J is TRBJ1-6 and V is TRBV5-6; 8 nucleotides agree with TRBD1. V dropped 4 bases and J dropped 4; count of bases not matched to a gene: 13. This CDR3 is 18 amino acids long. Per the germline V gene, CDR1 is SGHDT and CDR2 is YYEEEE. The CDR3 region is CASSLTGGLSSYNSPLHF. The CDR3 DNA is TGTGCCAGCAGCCTCACAGGGGGACTAAGCTCGTATAATTCACCCCTCCACTTT.

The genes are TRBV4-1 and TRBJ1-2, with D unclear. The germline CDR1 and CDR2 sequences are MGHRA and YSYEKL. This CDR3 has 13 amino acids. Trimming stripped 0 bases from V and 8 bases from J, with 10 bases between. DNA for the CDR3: TGCGCCAGCAGCCAAGAATGGGCGGGGGGCTACACCTTC. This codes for CASSQEWAGGYTF.

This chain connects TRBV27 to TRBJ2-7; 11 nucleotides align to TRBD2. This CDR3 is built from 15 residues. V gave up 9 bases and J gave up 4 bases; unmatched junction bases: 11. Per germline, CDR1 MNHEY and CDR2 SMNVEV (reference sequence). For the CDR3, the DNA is TGTGCCAGATGTAGCGGGAGGGCCTCTGTATACGAGCAGTACTTC. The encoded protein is CARCSGRASVYEQYF.

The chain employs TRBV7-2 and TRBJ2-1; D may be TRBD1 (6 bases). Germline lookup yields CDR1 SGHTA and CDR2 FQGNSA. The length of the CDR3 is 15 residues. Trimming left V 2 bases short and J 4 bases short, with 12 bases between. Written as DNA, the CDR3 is TGTGCCAGCAGCTTATCCTGGGGGCGGTACAATGAGCAGTTCTTC. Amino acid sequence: CASSLSWGRYNEQFF.

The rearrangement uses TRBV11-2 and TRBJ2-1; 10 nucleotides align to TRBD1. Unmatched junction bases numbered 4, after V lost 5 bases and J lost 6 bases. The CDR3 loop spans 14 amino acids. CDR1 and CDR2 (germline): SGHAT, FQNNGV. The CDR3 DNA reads TGTGCCAGCAGCGGACAGGGGGTTTCCAATGAGCAGTTCTTC. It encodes CASSGQGVSNEQFF.